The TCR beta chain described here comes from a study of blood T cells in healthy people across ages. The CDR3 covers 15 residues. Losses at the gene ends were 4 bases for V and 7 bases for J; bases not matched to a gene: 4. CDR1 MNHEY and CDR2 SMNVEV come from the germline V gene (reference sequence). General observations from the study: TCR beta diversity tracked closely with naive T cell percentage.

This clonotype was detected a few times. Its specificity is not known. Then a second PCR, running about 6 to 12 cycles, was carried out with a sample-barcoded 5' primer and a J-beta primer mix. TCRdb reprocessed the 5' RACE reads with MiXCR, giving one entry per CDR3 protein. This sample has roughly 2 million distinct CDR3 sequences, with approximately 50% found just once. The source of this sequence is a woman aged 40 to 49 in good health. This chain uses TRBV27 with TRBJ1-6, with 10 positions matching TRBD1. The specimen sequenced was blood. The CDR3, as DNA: TGTGCCAGCAGTTGGGGACAGGGGAGGAATTCACCCCTCCACTTT. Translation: CASSWGQGRNSPLHF.